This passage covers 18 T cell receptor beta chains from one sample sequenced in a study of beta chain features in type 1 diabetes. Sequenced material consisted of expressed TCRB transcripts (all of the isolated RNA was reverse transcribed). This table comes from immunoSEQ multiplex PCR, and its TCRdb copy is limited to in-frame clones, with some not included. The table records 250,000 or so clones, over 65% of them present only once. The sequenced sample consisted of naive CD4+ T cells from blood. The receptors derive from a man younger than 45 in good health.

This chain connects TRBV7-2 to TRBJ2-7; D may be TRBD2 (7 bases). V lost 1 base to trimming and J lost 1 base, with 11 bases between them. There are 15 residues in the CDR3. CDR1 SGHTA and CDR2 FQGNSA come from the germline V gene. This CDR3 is CASSLGRGGSYEQYF. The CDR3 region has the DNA TGTGCCAGCAGCTTAGGCAGGGGAGGGTCCTACGAGCAGTACTTC.

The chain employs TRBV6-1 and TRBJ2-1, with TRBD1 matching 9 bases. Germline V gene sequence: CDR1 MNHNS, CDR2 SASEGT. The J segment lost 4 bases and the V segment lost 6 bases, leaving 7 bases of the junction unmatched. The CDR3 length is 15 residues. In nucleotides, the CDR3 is TGTGCCAGCAGCCCGGGACAGGGACCATACAATGAGCAGTTCTTC. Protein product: CASSPGQGPYNEQFF.

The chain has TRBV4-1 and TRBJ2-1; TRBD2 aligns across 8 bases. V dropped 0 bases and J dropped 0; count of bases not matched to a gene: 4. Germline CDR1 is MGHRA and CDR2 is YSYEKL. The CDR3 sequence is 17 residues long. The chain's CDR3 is CASSQDREGSSYNEQFF. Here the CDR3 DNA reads TGCGCCAGCAGCCAAGATCGGGAGGGGAGCTCCTACAATGAGCAGTTCTTC.

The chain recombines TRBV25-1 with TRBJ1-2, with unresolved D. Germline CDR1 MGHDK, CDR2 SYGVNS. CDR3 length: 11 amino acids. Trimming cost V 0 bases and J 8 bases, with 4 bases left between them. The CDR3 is CASSEYTGYTF. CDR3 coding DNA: TGTGCCAGCAGTGAATATACCGGCTACACCTTC.

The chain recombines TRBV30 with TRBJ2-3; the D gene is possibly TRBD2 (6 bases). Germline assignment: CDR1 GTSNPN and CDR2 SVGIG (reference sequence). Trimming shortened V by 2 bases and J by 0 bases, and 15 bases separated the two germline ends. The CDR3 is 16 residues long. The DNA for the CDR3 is TGTGCCTGGAGTCTCGGGACTTTACCTAGCACAGATACGCAGTATTTT. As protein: CAWSLGTLPSTDTQYF.

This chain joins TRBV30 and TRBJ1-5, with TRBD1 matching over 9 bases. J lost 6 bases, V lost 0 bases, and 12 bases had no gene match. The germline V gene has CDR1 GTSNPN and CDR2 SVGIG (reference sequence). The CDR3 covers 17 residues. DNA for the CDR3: TGTGCCTGGAGTGTACAGCTGAACAGGGGGCTGGGTCAGCCCCAGCATTTT. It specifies CAWSVQLNRGLGQPQHF.

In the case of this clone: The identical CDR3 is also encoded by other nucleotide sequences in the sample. CDR3 protein: CSASRSDTQYF. Written as DNA, the CDR3 is TGCAGTGCTAGTAGGTCAGATACGCAGTATTTT. The V call is TRBV20-1, the J call TRBJ2-3; D is uncertain. This CDR3 spans 11 amino acids. Germline V gene data show CDR1 as DFQATT and CDR2 as SNEGSKA (reference sequence). V was clipped by 3 bases and J by 4 bases, with 5 bases between them.

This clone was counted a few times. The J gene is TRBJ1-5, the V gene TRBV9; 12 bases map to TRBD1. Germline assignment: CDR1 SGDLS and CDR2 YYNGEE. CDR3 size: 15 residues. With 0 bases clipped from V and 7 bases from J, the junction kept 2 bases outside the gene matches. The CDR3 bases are TGTGCCAGCAGCGTAGGGGACAGGGGGCCCCAGCCCCAGCATTTT. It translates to CASSVGDRGPQPQHF.

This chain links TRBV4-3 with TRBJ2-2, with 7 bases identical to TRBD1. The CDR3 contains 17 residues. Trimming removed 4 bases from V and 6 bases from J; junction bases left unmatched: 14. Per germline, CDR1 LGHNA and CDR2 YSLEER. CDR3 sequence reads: CASSLHLGQAVAGELFF. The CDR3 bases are TGCGCCAGCAGCCTTCATCTAGGACAGGCGGTCGCCGGGGAGCTGTTTTTT.

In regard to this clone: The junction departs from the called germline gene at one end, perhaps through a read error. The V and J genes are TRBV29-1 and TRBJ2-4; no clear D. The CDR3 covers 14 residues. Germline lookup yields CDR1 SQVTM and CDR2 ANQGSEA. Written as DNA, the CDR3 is TGCAGCGTCGAAGGACCGACCACCAAAAACATTCAGTACTTC. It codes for CSVEGPTTKNIQYF.

CDR3 loop: CASRKTSGAHNEQFF. CDR3 DNA sequence: TGTGCCAGCAGGAAAACTAGCGGGGCACACAATGAGCAGTTCTTC. The chain is built from TRBV2 and TRBJ2-1, with 10 bases identical to TRBD2. Per the germline V gene, CDR1 is SNHLY and CDR2 is FYNNEI. The CDR3 has 15 amino acids. V dropped 6 bases and J dropped 5; count of bases not matched to a gene: 7.

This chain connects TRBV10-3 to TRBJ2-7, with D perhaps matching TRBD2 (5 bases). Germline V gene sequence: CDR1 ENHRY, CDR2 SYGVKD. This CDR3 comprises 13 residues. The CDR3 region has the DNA TGTGCGACCGCGTCCTCCTCAGAGGGCGAGCAGTACTTC. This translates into CATASSSEGEQYF.

The CDR3: CASSSPRGSTDTQYF. DNA of the CDR3: TGTGCCAGCAGCTCCCCGCGGGGGAGCACAGATACGCAGTATTTT. This rearrangement joins TRBV7-2 to TRBJ2-3; 7 bases line up with TRBD2. V was pared by 4 bases and J by 0 bases, with 4 bases of the junction left unmatched. In germline, CDR1 is SGHTA, CDR2 FQGNSA. The CDR3 covers 15 residues.

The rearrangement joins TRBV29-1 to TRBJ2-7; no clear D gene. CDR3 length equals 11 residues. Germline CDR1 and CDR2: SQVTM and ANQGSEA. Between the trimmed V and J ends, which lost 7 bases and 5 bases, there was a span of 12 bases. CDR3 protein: CSGQGAHEQYF. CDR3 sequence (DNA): TGCAGCGGGCAAGGCGCCCACGAGCAGTACTTC.

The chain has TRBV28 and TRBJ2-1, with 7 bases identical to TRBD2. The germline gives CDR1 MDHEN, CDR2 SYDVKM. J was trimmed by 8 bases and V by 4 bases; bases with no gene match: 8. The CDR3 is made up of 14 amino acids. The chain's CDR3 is CASSWVGGSDEQFF. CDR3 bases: TGTGCCAGCAGTTGGGTTGGCGGGAGCGATGAGCAGTTCTTC.

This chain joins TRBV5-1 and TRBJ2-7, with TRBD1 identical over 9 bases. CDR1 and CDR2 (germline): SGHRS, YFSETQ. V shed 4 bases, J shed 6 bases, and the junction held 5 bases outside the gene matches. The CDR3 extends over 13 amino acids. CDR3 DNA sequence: TGCGCCAGCAGCCCCCGGGACAGGGTCGAGCAGTACTTC. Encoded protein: CASSPRDRVEQYF. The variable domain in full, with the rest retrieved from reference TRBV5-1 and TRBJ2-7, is KAGVTQTPRYLIKTRGQQVTLSCSPISGHRSVSWYQQTPGQGLQFLFEYFSETQRNKGNFPGRFSGRQFSNSRSEMNVSTLELGDSALYLCASSPRDRVEQYFGPGTRLTVT.

The CDR3 nucleotides are TGCGCCAGCAGCTTGGGCCAGGGCAATGAGCAGTTCTTC. It yields the protein CASSLGQGNEQFF. The chain links TRBV5-1 to TRBJ2-1, with D maybe TRBD1 (5 bases). With 0 bases removed from V and 6 bases from J, the gap between germline ends came to 7 bases. Germline V gives CDR1 SGHRS, CDR2 YFSETQ. This CDR3 is 13 amino acids long.

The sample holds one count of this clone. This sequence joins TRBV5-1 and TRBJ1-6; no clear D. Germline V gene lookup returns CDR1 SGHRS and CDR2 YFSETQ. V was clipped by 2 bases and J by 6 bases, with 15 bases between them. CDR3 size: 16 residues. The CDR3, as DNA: TGCGCCAGCAGCTTAGGTGCAGGACGGAGTAATTCACCCCTCCACTTT. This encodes CASSLGAGRSNSPLHF. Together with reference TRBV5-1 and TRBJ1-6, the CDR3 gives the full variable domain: KAGVTQTPRYLIKTRGQQVTLSCSPISGHRSVSWYQQTPGQGLQFLFEYFSETQRNKGNFPGRFSGRQFSNSRSEMNVSTLELGDSALYLCASSLGAGRSNSPLHFGNGTRLTVT.